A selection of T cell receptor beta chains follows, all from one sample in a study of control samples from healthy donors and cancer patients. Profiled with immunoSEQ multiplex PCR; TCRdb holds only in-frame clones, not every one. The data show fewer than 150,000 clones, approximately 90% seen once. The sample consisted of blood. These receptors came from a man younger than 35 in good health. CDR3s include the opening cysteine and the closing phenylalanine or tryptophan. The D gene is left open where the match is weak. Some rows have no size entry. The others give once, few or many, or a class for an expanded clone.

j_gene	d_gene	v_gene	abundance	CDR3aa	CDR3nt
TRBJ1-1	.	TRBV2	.	CASREGRTNTEAFF	TGTGCCAGCAGAGAAGGACGAACGAACACTGAAGCTTTCTTT
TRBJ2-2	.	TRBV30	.	CACDTLGTGELFF	TGTGCCTGTGACACCCTGGGCACCGGGGAGCTGTTTTTT
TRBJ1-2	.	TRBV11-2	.	CASSKTLYGYTF	TGTGCCAGCAGTAAGACCCTCTATGGCTACACCTTC
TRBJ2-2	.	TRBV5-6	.	CASSLGPHRDTGELFF	TGTGCCAGCAGCTTGGGGCCCCACAGAGACACCGGGGAGCTGTTTTTT
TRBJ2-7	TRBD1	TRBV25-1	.	CASSEGTDTYEQYF	TGTGCCAGCAGTGAAGGGACAGATACCTACGAGCAGTACTTC
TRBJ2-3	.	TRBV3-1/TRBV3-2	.	CASSLGLLPTDTQYF	TGTGCCAGCAGTCTAGGATTGTTACCCACAGATACGCAGTATTTT
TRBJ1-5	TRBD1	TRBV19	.	CASSTGGNQPQHF	TGTGCCAGTAGTACAGGGGGGAATCAGCCCCAGCATTTT
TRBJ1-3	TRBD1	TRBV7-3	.	CASSPRGGQGNTIYF	TGTGCCAGCAGCCCCAGGGGGGGACAAGGAAACACCATATATTTT
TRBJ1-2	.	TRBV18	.	CASSPPLKDYGYTF	TGTGCCAGCTCACCACCGTTAAAGGACTATGGCTACACCTTC
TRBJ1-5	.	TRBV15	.	CATSRDRGPSNQPQHF	TGTGCCACCAGCAGAGATCGAGGCCCGAGCAATCAGCCCCAGCATTTT
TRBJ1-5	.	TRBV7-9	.	CASSLGSRNNQPQHF	TGTGCCAGCAGCTTAGGGAGCAGGAATAATCAGCCCCAGCATTTT
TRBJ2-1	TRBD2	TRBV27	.	CASSLVAGAYNEQFF	TGTGCCAGCAGTTTGGTAGCGGGGGCCTACAATGAGCAGTTCTTC
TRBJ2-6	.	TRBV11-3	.	CASSLGANVLTF	TGTGCCAGCAGCTTAGGGGCCAACGTCCTGACTTTC
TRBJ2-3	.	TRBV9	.	CASSRWTDPTDTQYF	TGTGCCAGCAGCCGCTGGACAGACCCCACAGATACGCAGTATTTT
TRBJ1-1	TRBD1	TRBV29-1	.	CSAWTGLNTEAFF	TGCAGCGCCTGGACAGGACTGAACACTGAAGCTTTCTTT
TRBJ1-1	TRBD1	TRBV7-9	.	CASSLGPGQLNTEAFF	TGTGCCAGCAGCTTAGGTCCGGGACAGCTGAACACTGAAGCTTTCTTT
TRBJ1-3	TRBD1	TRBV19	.	CASRTTGAGNTIYF	TGTGCCAGTCGTACGACAGGGGCTGGAAACACCATATATTTT
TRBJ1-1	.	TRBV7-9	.	CASSLALVNTEAFF	TGTGCCAGCAGCTTAGCCTTAGTAAACACTGAAGCTTTCTTT
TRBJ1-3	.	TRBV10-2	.	CASSGTAYSGNTIYF	TGCGCCAGCAGTGGGACGGCCTACTCTGGAAACACCATATATTTT
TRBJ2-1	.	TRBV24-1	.	CATSDPGTNYNEQFF	TGTGCCACCAGTGACCCCGGGACAAACTACAATGAGCAGTTCTTC
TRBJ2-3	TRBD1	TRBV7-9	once	CASRSSPRDRSTDTQYF	TGTGCCAGCAGATCTAGCCCCCGGGACAGGAGCACAGATACGCAGTATTTT
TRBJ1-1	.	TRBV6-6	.	CASSNRRWDTEAFF	TGTGCCAGCAGTAACCGCCGGTGGGACACTGAAGCTTTCTTT
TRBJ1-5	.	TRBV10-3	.	CAIRPGGISNQPQHF	TGTGCCATCAGGCCGGGGGGTATTAGCAATCAGCCCCAGCATTTT
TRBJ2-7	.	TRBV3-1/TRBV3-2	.	CASSLFGTRSYEQYF	TGTGCCAGCAGCCTGTTCGGGACACGCTCCTACGAGCAGTACTTC
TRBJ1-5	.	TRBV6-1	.	CASSEIKNSGNQPQHF	TGTGCCAGCAGTGAAATAAAGAATTCGGGGAATCAGCCCCAGCATTTT
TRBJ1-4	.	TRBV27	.	CASSLFGASNEKLFF	TGTGCCAGCAGTTTATTCGGGGCCAGCAATGAAAAACTGTTTTTT
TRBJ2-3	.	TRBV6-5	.	CASSYEGSGSDTQYF	TGTGCCAGCAGTTACGAGGGTTCGGGATCGGATACGCAGTATTTT
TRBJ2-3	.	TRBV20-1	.	CSASSGSSDTQYF	TGCAGTGCTAGTTCCGGGTCCTCAGATACGCAGTATTTT
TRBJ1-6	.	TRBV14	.	CASSLARRRNLNSPLHF	TGTGCCAGCAGTCTAGCGCGTCGGCGGAACCTTAATTCACCCCTCCACTTT
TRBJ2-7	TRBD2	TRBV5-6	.	CASSLHLLAGVKEQYF	TGTGCCAGCAGCCTACATTTACTAGCGGGGGTAAAGGAGCAGTACTTC
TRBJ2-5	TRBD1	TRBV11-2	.	CASSLTGERGTQYF	TGTGCCAGCAGCTTGACAGGGGAAAGGGGGACCCAGTACTTC
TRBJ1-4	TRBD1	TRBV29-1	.	CSVRTGWDEKLFF	TGCAGCGTCCGGACAGGGTGGGATGAAAAACTGTTTTTT
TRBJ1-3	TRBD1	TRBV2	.	CASTGDRGPGNTIYF	TGTGCCAGCACCGGGGACAGGGGGCCTGGAAACACCATATATTTT
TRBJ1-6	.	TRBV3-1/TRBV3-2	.	CASSQALDSPLHF	TGTGCCAGCAGCCAAGCACTGGATTCACCCCTCCACTTT
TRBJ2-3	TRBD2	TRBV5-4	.	CASSWGSGGVGTDTQYF	TGTGCCAGCAGCTGGGGTAGCGGGGGGGTAGGCACAGATACGCAGTATTTT
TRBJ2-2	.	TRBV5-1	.	CASSDQPNTGELFF	TGCGCCAGCAGCGACCAACCGAACACCGGGGAGCTGTTTTTT
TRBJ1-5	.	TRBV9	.	CASSVGGASDQPQHF	TGTGCCAGCAGCGTTGGGGGGGCATCGGATCAGCCCCAGCATTTT
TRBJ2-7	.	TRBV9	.	CASSVGPSGPKGEQYF	TGTGCCAGCAGCGTAGGGCCCTCCGGGCCAAAAGGAGAGCAGTACTTC
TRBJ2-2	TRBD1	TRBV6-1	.	CASSEPGQSNTGELFF	TGTGCCAGCAGTGAACCGGGACAGTCGAACACCGGGGAGCTGTTTTTT
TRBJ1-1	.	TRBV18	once	CASSPRGDAEAFF	TGTGCCAGCTCACCACGGGGGGACGCTGAAGCTTTCTTT
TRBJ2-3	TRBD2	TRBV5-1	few	CASRFWLAGSTDTQYF	TGCGCCAGCCGGTTTTGGCTAGCGGGGTCCACAGATACGCAGTATTTT